Listed below are T cell receptor beta chains from one sample, sequenced in a study of shared clonotypes between healthy human individuals. The repertoire was sequenced with immunoSEQ multiplex PCR; TCRdb's copy has only in-frame clones and lacks some. The sample carries approximately 2,200,000 clones, 85% to 95% recorded once. Material: naive CD8+ T cells from PBMCs. The receptors were sampled from a man between 18 and 35 years old in good health. Some clones in this sample may be carry-over from other donors' samples. CDR3s leave out the opening cysteine and the closing phenylalanine or tryptophan. Each record gives: J gene, V gene, CDR3 protein.

>TRBJ1-1|TRBV7-2
ASSYPVGTVLNTEAF
>TRBJ2-7|TRBV19
ASSAGTFYEQY
>TRBJ1-4|TRBV4-3
ASSHVREGYEKLF
>TRBJ1-1|TRBV13
ASSSSRGAGPQAF
>TRBJ1-5|TRBV2
ASSQQGGDQPQH
>TRBJ2-1|TRBV5-8
ASSGWSRETYNEQF
>TRBJ2-5|TRBV7-2
ASSTTGSQETQY
>TRBJ2-1|TRBV27
ASSTSGRAGNEQF
>TRBJ1-2|TRBV13
ASSQGQNYGYT
>TRBJ2-2|TRBV19
ASSPFLTGPGELF
>TRBJ1-4|TRBV27
ASRSGVAGYEKLF
>TRBJ1-2|TRBV7-9
ASSFPGPKYGYT
>TRBJ1-3|TRBV7-9
ASSLGTLY
>TRBJ2-7|TRBV2
ASSREQY
>TRBJ1-1|TRBV28
ASSLTGLTEAF
>TRBJ1-1|TRBV6-5
ASSWGQGGSEAF
>TRBJ2-7|TRBV5-1
ASSPDGTYEQY